This T cell receptor beta chain stems from a study of T cells in Graves' hyperthyroidism and ophthalmopathy. Findings and limits, study-wide: Also found in blood were most expanded thyroid clonotypes above 0.001.

Amplified regions were TCR beta CDR3 sequences from RNA transcripts. TCR CDR3 regions were first amplified by RT-PCR with HTBI primers. TCRdb re-called the multiplex PCR reads with MiXCR, one entry per CDR3 protein. Counted here are hundreds of thousands of distinct CDR3 sequences, 16% occurring once; the ten biggest clones make up 18%. Regarding this clonotype: Its antigen is currently unknown. This may be a read error: a much more frequent sequence differs by one nucleotide.

The CDR3 extends over 13 amino acids. Trimming took off 1 base at V and 2 bases at J, with 5 bases between the two ends. Per the germline V gene, CDR1 is LGHDT and CDR2 is YNNKEL (reference sequence). The sample was blood. This clonotype was sampled from a woman younger than 30 with Graves' hyperthyroidism. V usage is TRBV3-1 and J usage is TRBJ1-1; D gene uncertain. The CDR3 DNA reads as TGTGCCAGCAGCCAAGGCTTTAACACTGAAGCTTTCTTT. Translated, it gives CASSQGFNTEAFF.